Following are 28 T cell receptor beta chains from one sample sequenced in a study of T cell responses to AZD1222 COVID-19 vaccine. The protocol was immunoSEQ multiplex PCR, while the TCRdb copy is restricted to in-frame clones and leaves out a portion. This repertoire shows some 72,000 clones, under 95% found once; its top ten account for approximately 6.5%. The sample in question was peripheral blood, obtained on day 0 of MenACWY control vaccination. These receptors all stem from an adult in good health.

The rearrangement links TRBV7-3 to TRBJ1-1; D not certain. Germline V lookup: CDR1 SGHTA, CDR2 FQGTGA. This CDR3 is 13 amino acids long. V was cut by 2 bases and J by 8 bases, with 12 bases left in between. The CDR3 coding sequence is TGTGCCAGCAGCTTATTAGTCAGTACAGAAGCTTTCTTT. This sequence encodes CASSLLVSTEAFF. The entire variable domain, with the rest obtained from reference TRBV7-3 and TRBJ1-1, is as follows: GAGVSQTPSNKVTEKGKYVELRCDPISGHTALYWYRQSLGQGPEFLIYFQGTGAADDSGLPNDRFFAVRPEGSVSTLKIQRTERGDSAVYLCASSLLVSTEAFFGQGTRLTVV.

J is TRBJ2-1 and V is TRBV3-1 (or the pseudogene TRBV3-2); TRBD2 matches 16 bases. The CDR3 runs 18 residues. The V gene's germline CDR1 is LGHDT and CDR2 YNNKEL (reference sequence). The J segment lost 4 bases and the V segment lost 1 base, leaving 4 bases of the junction unmatched. The CDR3 is CASSQAPGLAGGYNEQFF. The CDR3 nucleotides read TGTGCCAGCAGCCAAGCCCCGGGACTAGCGGGGGGGTACAATGAGCAGTTCTTC.

This rearrangement joins TRBV4-3 to TRBJ1-6; the D gene is possibly TRBD1 (6 bases). The CDR3 consists of 15 residues. The ends were cut back, 0 bases at V and 6 bases at J, with 9 bases in the middle. Germline-derived CDR1 and CDR2 are LGHNA and YSLEER. The CDR3 coding sequence is TGCGCCAGCAGCCAAGAGGACAGAACTAATTCACCCCTCCACTTT. This sequence encodes CASSQEDRTNSPLHF.

This chain connects TRBV19 to TRBJ2-6; TRBD1 aligns across 11 bases. The germline CDR1 and CDR2 sequences are LNHDA and SQIVND (reference sequence). The CDR3 runs to 18 residues. V trimming: 5 bases; J trimming: 2 bases; junction bases outside the gene matches: 8. The CDR3 DNA follows: TGTGCCAGTAGTTCGAGGACAGGGGGCATCACTGGGGCCAACGTCCTGACTTTC. It is translated as CASSSRTGGITGANVLTF.

The chain uses TRBV27 and TRBJ2-7, with a tentative D call TRBD2 (6 bases). The CDR3 contains 15 residues. Germline CDR1 is MNHEY and CDR2 is SMNVEV (reference sequence). The V end was cut by 9 bases, the J end by 3 bases, with 21 bases between. The CDR3 region has the DNA TGTGCCAGAAATATAAAAAACGGGACTCTCTACGAGCAGTACTTC. Protein: CARNIKNGTLYEQYF.

The CDR3 sequence is CASTTKAAGLSEQFF. Written as DNA, the CDR3 is TGTGCCAGCACCACCAAGGCGGCGGGTTTGAGTGAGCAGTTCTTC. The chain employs TRBV21-1 and TRBJ2-1; TRBD2 is taken as the D call from the table, unchecked against the DNA. TRBV21-1 is a pseudogene segment. This CDR3 contains 15 residues.

The chain links TRBV7-2 to TRBJ2-7; D ambiguous. The CDR3 totals 13 residues. The ends were cut back, 2 bases at V and 0 bases at J, with 5 bases in the middle. Germline V lookup: CDR1 SGHTA, CDR2 FQGNSA. CDR3 protein: CASSLQASYEQYF. The CDR3, as DNA: TGTGCCAGCAGCTTACAGGCCTCCTACGAGCAGTACTTC. Full variable domain (remainder filled in from reference TRBV7-2 and TRBJ2-7): GAGVSQSPSNKVTEKGKDVELRCDPISGHTALYWYRQSLGQGLEFLIYFQGNSAPDKSGLPSDRFSAERTGGSVSTLTIQRTQQEDSAVYLCASSLQASYEQYFGPGTRLTVT.

V usage is TRBV6-4 and J usage is TRBJ2-2, with no clear D. This CDR3 spans 13 amino acids. Trimming pared 3 bases from V and 4 bases from J, leaving 6 bases between. CDR1 MRHNA and CDR2 SNTAGT come from the germline V gene. As DNA, the CDR3 is TGTGCCAGCAGTGAGAAGGGCACCGGGGAGCTGTTTTTT. It encodes CASSEKGTGELFF.

The rearrangement links TRBV2 to TRBJ2-5; perhaps TRBD1 as D (5 bases). The CDR3 has 13 residues. Germline CDR1 is SNHLY and CDR2 is FYNNEI. Trimming pared 9 bases from V and 5 bases from J, leaving 16 bases between. Written as DNA, the CDR3 is TGTGCCAGAGACGCCGCAGGGCCGGAGACCCAGTACTTC. It encodes CARDAAGPETQYF.

The V call is TRBV21-1, the J call TRBJ2-7; TRBD1 is taken as the D call from the table, unchecked against the DNA. TRBV21-1 is termed a pseudogene. The CDR3 length is 16 residues. The CDR3 loop is CASSKVWDRETYEQYF. The CDR3 coding sequence is TGTGCCAGCAGCAAGGTTTGGGACAGGGAGACCTACGAGCAGTACTTC.

The gene calls are TRBV11-2 and TRBJ2-7; D might be TRBD1 (5 bases). The CDR3 sequence is 15 residues long. Germline CDR1 is SGHAT and CDR2 is FQNNGV. Between the trimmed V and J ends, which lost 5 bases and 2 bases, there was a span of 16 bases. CDR3 DNA: TGTGCCAGCAGCCGAGGCGGCGACAGAGCCTACGAGCAGTACTTC. Translation: CASSRGGDRAYEQYF.

The V and J genes are TRBV28 and TRBJ2-7; a possible D gene is TRBD1 (6 bases). Germline assignment: CDR1 MDHEN and CDR2 SYDVKM. This CDR3 has 14 amino acids. The V gene lost 8 bases and the J gene lost 4 bases, with 18 bases spanning the gap. CDR3 sequence reads: CASGTGTMRYEQYF. The CDR3, as DNA: TGTGCCAGCGGAACCGGGACAATGAGATACGAGCAGTACTTC. The entire variable domain, with the rest obtained from reference TRBV28 and TRBJ2-7, is as follows: DVKVTQSSRYLVKRTGEKVFLECVQDMDHENMFWYRQDPGLGLRLIYFSYDVKMKEKGDIPEGYSVSREKKERFSLILESASTNQTSMYLCASGTGTMRYEQYFGPGTRLTVT.

The rearrangement joins TRBV20-1 to TRBJ2-5, with D maybe TRBD2 (6 bases). This CDR3 spans 14 amino acids. From germline, CDR1 is DFQATT and CDR2 SNEGSKA (reference sequence). Trimming removed 3 bases at V and 2 bases at J, with 13 bases between. The CDR3 DNA reads TGCAGTGCTAGTGTGGCTAGCGTTCAAGAGACCCAGTACTTC. It translates to CSASVASVQETQYF.

The chain employs TRBV29-1 and TRBJ1-5; D may be TRBD1 (5 bases). The CDR3 is 13 residues long. The V gene's germline CDR1 is SQVTM and CDR2 ANQGSEA. Trimming cost V 2 bases and J 6 bases, with 11 bases left between them. The CDR3 DNA reads as TGCAGCGTTGAATTGAGGGGCGGTCAGCCCCAGCATTTT. Amino acid sequence: CSVELRGGQPQHF.

The chain carries TRBV7-9 and TRBJ1-2, with 7 nucleotides matching TRBD1. CDR3 length: 14 amino acids. V dropped 5 bases and J dropped 3; count of bases not matched to a gene: 6. The germline V gene has CDR1 SEHNR and CDR2 FQNEAQ (reference sequence). This CDR3 is CASSAGQLDYGYTF. The CDR3 bases are TGTGCCAGCAGCGCGGGACAGCTGGACTATGGCTACACCTTC.

This clone was found a few times. Its ends do not fully match the called genes, so a read error is possible. The chain combines TRBV28 with TRBJ1-5; 7 bases align to TRBD1. From germline, CDR1 is MDHEN and CDR2 SYDVKM. There are 16 residues in the CDR3. CDR3 nucleotides: TGTGCCAGCAGTGCCGAGACAGGGCATAGCCATCAGCCCCAGCATTTT. Protein product: CASSAETGHSHQPQHF.

V usage is TRBV9 and J usage is TRBJ1-6; D unclear. This CDR3 has 13 residues. Between the trimmed V and J ends, which lost 0 bases and 13 bases, there was a span of 11 bases. The germline V gene has CDR1 SGDLS and CDR2 YYNGEE. CDR3 protein: CASSVDLVDPLHF. The CDR3 nucleotides read TGTGCCAGCAGCGTAGATCTGGTAGACCCCCTCCACTTT.

The J gene is TRBJ2-2, the V gene TRBV7-3; a possible D gene is TRBD1 (6 bases). Per germline, CDR1 SGHTA and CDR2 FQGTGA. This CDR3 comprises 14 residues. V was cut by 5 bases and J by 4 bases, with 11 bases left in between. This chain's CDR3 is CASSPQGTTGELFF. DNA for the CDR3: TGTGCCAGCAGCCCACAGGGAACCACCGGGGAGCTGTTTTTT.

The chain links TRBV27 to TRBJ2-1, with unresolved D. The V gene's germline CDR1 is MNHEY and CDR2 SMNVEV (reference sequence). V dropped 1 base and J dropped 0 bases, with 13 bases sitting between them. The CDR3 loop spans 17 amino acids. DNA for the CDR3: TGTGCCAGCAGTTTATATCTCCCAGGCAGCTCCTACAATGAGCAGTTCTTC. This translates into CASSLYLPGSSYNEQFF.

The chain links TRBV27 to TRBJ2-3; D perhaps matches TRBD1 (5 bases). Germline V gene data show CDR1 as MNHEY and CDR2 as SMNVEV (reference sequence). The CDR3 covers 17 residues. The V and J ends lost 2 bases and 0 bases respectively, with 15 bases between them. As DNA, the CDR3 is TGTGCCAGCAGTTTAAGGGGCGCGGCCTTTAGCACAGATACGCAGTATTTT. Its translation: CASSLRGAAFSTDTQYF.

This chain links TRBV12-3 or TRBV12-4 with TRBJ1-4; D may be TRBD1 (5 bases). The V end lost 6 bases, the J end lost 3 bases, and 8 bases lay between the germline ends. CDR3 length: 13 amino acids. The CDR3 nucleotides are TGTGCCAGCAGGGTACAGGCTAATGAAAAACTGTTTTTT. It specifies CASRVQANEKLFF.

The J gene is TRBJ2-7, the V gene TRBV5-5, with a weak D call TRBD1 (6 bases). This CDR3 has 14 residues. V gave up 5 bases and J gave up 5 bases, with 17 bases separating them. Per the germline V gene, CDR1 is SGHKS and CDR2 is YYEKEE (reference sequence). CDR3 sequence: CASRNPGESHEQYF. Here the CDR3 DNA reads TGTGCCAGCAGGAACCCAGGGGAATCCCACGAGCAGTACTTC.

The V call is TRBV6-5, the J call TRBJ1-1; unclear D gene. The CDR3 contains 12 residues. The germline V gene has CDR1 MNHEY and CDR2 SVGAGI. V was clipped by 8 bases and J by 1 base, with 8 bases between them. CDR3 protein: CASLTENTEAFF. The CDR3 bases are TGTGCCAGCCTTACAGAGAACACTGAAGCTTTCTTT.

The rearrangement links TRBV7-9 to TRBJ2-1, with 9 bases fitting TRBD1. V shed 5 bases and J 6 bases; nucleotides not matched to a gene: 8. Germline assignment: CDR1 SEHNR and CDR2 FQNEAQ (reference sequence). This CDR3 is built from 15 residues. CDR3 bases: TGTGCCAGCAGCACAGAGCGGGACAGGGTCAATGAGCAGTTCTTC. Translating it yields CASSTERDRVNEQFF.

In this sample, this clone turned up once. The chain carries TRBV5-1 and TRBJ2-5, with 10 bases identical to TRBD2. The length of the CDR3 is 15 residues. Looked up from germline, CDR1 is SGHRS and CDR2 is YFSETQ. J gave up 3 bases and V 4 bases, and 6 bases lay outside the gene matches. CDR3 amino acids: CASSGGLAEKETQYF. CDR3 DNA sequence: TGCGCCAGCAGCGGCGGACTAGCGGAAAAAGAGACCCAGTACTTC.

The CDR3 DNA sequence: TGTGCCAGCAGCCTACAGGGTTTGGGCTACACCTTC. Its protein is CASSLQGLGYTF. The rearrangement links TRBV16 to TRBJ1-2; D may be TRBD1 (6 bases). Germline-derived CDR1 and CDR2 are KGHSY and FQNENV. V dropped 4 bases and J dropped 8 bases, with 11 bases sitting between them. CDR3 length equals 12 residues. The full variable domain, rest sourced from reference TRBV16 and TRBJ1-2, is GEEVAQTPKHLVRGEGQKAKLYCAPIKGHSYVFWYQQVLKNEFKFLISFQNENVFDETGMPKERFSAKCLPNSPCSLEIQATKLEDSAVYFCASSLQGLGYTFGSGTRLTVV.

V gene TRBV7-9 combines with J gene TRBJ2-5, with D maybe TRBD1 (6 bases). V shed 1 base and J shed 5 bases, with 11 bases lying between them. The CDR3 runs 14 residues. The germline V gene encodes CDR1 SEHNR and CDR2 FQNEAQ (reference sequence). As DNA, the CDR3 is TGTGCCAGCAGCTTAGTTACAGGGTGGGAGACCCAGTACTTC. Translated, it gives CASSLVTGWETQYF.

The chain employs TRBV30 and TRBJ1-6; D not resolved. This CDR3 spans 12 amino acids. Germline CDR1 reads GTSNPN; CDR2 reads SVGIG (reference sequence). Trimming took 2 bases from V and 5 from J, leaving 4 bases between them. The CDR3 is CAWSRDNSPLHF. The CDR3 nucleotides read TGTGCCTGGAGTAGGGATAATTCACCCCTCCACTTT.